This T cell receptor beta chain appears in the sequencing data of a study of shared clonotypes between healthy human individuals. Study details: A couple of female and three male donors aged 18 to 49 were enrolled.

V gave up 4 bases and J gave up 4 bases; unmatched junction bases: 8. CDR1 LNHDA and CDR2 SQIVND come from the germline V gene (reference sequence). This CDR3 is built from 15 residues. The assay was carried out at the deep level. The protocol was immunoSEQ multiplex PCR, while the TCRdb copy is restricted to in-frame clones and leaves out a portion. Of about 960,000 clones in the sample, 60% to 85% were seen once. Overall study findings and caveats: Donor clonotype sharing was expected to depend on sequencing depth. When compared with the clonotypes that were shared by all four sorted-subset donors, the non-shared clonotypes turned out to have lower generation probabilities.

Worth noting for this clone: Its antigen is unknown. Other DNA sequences of this sample code for an identical CDR3.

The receptor comes from a man aged 18 to 29 in good health. The chain recombines TRBV19 with TRBJ1-1, with 8 bases aligning to TRBD1. Sequenced material: memory CD4+ T cells sorted from blood. Subset reported: CD45RA-negative fraction. The CDR3 loop is CASSTLQGGGTEAFF. The CDR3 nucleotides are TGTGCCAGTAGTACCTTACAGGGGGGAGGCACTGAAGCTTTCTTT.